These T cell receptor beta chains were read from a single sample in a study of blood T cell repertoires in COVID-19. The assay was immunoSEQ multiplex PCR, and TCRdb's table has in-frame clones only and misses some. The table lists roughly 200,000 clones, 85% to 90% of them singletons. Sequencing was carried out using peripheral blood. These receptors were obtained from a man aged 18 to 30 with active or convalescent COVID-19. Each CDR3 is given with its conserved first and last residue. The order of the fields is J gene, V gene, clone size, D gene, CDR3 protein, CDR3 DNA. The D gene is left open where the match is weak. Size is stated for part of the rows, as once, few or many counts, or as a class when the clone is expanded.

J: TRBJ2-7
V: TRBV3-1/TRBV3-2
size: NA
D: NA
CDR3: CASSPDLRSEQYF
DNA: TGTGCCAGCAGCCCAGATCTACGATCCGAGCAGTACTTC

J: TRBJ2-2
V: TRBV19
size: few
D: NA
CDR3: CASSIGPGELFF
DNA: TGTGCCAGTAGTATAGGGCCCGGGGAGCTGTTTTTT

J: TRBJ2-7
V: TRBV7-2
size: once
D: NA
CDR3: CASSSTSSSYEQYF
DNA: TGTGCCAGCAGCTCTACGTCTAGCTCCTACGAGCAGTACTTC

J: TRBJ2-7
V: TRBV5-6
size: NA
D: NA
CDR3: CASSLGVGGQYF
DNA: TGTGCCAGCAGCTTGGGGGTTGGAGGGCAGTACTTC

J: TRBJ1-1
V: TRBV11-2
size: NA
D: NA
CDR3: CASSLGPGVNTEAFF
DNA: TGTGCCAGCAGCTTAGGTCCAGGCGTAAACACTGAAGCTTTCTTT

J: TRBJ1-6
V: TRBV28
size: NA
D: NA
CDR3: CASRVGQIHNSPLHF
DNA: TGTGCCAGCAGGGTAGGACAGATACATAATTCACCCCTCCACTTT

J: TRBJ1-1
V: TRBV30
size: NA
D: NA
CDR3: CAWMVGSGTEAFF
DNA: TGTGCCTGGATGGTAGGGTCGGGAACTGAAGCTTTCTTT

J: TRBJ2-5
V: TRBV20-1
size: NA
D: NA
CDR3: CSALGAETQYF
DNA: TGCAGTGCTTTGGGGGCTGAGACCCAGTACTTC

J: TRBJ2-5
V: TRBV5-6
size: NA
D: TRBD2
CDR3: CASSPTSGNHPETQYF
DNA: TGTGCCAGCAGCCCGACTAGCGGGAACCACCCTGAGACCCAGTACTTC

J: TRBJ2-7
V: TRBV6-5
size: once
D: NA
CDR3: CASSYQTGAYEQYF
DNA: TGTGCCAGCAGTTACCAGACAGGTGCCTACGAGCAGTACTTC

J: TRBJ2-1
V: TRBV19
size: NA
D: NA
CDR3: CASSIEVLVRNEQFF
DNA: TGTGCCAGTAGTATAGAGGTACTAGTACGTAATGAGCAGTTCTTC

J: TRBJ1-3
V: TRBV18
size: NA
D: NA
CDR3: CASSPGAGPSSGNTIYF
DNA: TGTGCCAGCTCACCAGGGGCAGGGCCAAGCTCTGGAAACACCATATATTTT

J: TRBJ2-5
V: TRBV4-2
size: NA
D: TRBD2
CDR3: CASSQDSNRGSKETQYF
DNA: TGTGCCAGCAGCCAAGATAGCAATCGCGGGAGCAAAGAGACCCAGTACTTC

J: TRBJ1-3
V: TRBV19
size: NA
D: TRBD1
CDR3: CASSTRQGIGNTIYF
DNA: TGTGCCAGTAGTACACGACAGGGGATCGGAAACACCATATATTTT

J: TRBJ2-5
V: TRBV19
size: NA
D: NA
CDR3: CASSPGHVFQETQYF
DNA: TGTGCCAGTAGTCCGGGACACGTCTTTCAAGAGACCCAGTACTTC

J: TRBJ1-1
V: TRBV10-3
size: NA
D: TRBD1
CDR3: CAIKPQGGHTEAFF
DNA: TGTGCCATCAAACCACAGGGGGGACACACTGAAGCTTTCTTT

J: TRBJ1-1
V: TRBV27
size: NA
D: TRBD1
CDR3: CASSPIVGGLVNTEAFF
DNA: TGTGCCAGCAGTCCCATAGTAGGGGGCCTGGTGAACACTGAAGCTTTCTTT

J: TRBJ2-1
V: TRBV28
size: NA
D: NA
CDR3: CASSLGRGGSYNEQFF
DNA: TGTGCCAGCAGTTTGGGGCGAGGGGGCTCCTACAATGAGCAGTTCTTC

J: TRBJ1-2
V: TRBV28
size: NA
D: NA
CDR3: CASSLRQEYYGYTF
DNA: TGTGCCAGCAGTTTAAGACAGGAGTACTATGGCTACACCTTC

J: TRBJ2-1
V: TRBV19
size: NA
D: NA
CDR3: CASSMPRAKIGGEQFF
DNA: TGTGCCAGTAGTATGCCAAGAGCGAAGATCGGCGGTGAGCAGTTCTTC

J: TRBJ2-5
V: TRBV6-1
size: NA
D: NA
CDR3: CASSVARETQYF
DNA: TGTGCCAGCAGTGTAGCGCGGGAGACCCAGTACTTC

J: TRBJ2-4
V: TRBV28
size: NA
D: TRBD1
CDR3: CASSETGTPKNIQYF
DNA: TGTGCCAGCAGTGAGACAGGGACACCTAAAAACATTCAGTACTTC

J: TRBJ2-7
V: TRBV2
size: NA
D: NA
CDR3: CASISGGSYEQYF
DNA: TGTGCCAGCATATCCGGGGGCTCCTACGAGCAGTACTTC

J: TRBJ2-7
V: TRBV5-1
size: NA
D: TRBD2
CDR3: CASSRGTSGSAYEQYF
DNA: TGCGCCAGCAGCAGGGGGACTAGCGGCTCCGCCTACGAGCAGTACTTC

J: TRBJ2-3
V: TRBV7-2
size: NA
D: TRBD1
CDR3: CASSPRQGTTDTQYF
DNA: TGTGCCAGCAGCCCCCGACAGGGCACCACAGATACGCAGTATTTT

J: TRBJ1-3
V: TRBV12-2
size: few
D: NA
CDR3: CASRLGGTGAEDTIYF
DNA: TGTGCAAGTCGCTTAGGGGGGACAGGGGCCGAAGACACCATATATTTT

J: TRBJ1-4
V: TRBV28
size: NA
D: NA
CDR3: CASRWGRANEKLFF
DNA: TGTGCCAGCAGATGGGGGCGGGCTAATGAAAAACTGTTTTTT

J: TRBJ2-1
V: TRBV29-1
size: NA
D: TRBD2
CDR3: CSVEPYTSGKYNEQFF
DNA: TGCAGCGTTGAACCCTACACTAGCGGGAAATACAATGAGCAGTTCTTC

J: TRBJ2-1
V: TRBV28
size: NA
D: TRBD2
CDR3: CASRTVGLAGGNEQFF
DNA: TGTGCCAGCAGAACTGTTGGGCTAGCGGGAGGAAATGAGCAGTTCTTC

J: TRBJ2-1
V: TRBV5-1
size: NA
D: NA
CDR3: CASSYPTVRVHEQFF
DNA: TGCGCCAGCAGCTATCCTACGGTCAGGGTCCATGAGCAGTTCTTC

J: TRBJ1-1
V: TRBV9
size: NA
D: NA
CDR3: CASSADPAGATEAFF
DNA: TGTGCCAGCAGCGCAGACCCCGCAGGGGCCACTGAAGCTTTCTTT

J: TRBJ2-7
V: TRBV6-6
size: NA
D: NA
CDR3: CASSYPQNSYEQYF
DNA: TGTGCCAGCAGTTACCCCCAGAACTCCTACGAGCAGTACTTC

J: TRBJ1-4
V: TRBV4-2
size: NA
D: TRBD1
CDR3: CASSLGTGNEKLFF
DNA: TGTGCCAGCAGCCTCGGGACAGGGAATGAAAAACTGTTTTTT

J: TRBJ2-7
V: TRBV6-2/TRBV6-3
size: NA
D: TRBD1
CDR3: CASSLRDRSYEQYF
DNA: TGTGCCAGCAGTCTCCGGGACAGAAGCTACGAGCAGTACTTC

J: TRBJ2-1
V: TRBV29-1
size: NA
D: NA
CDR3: CSVDRVDGGEQFF
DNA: TGCAGCGTTGACCGGGTTGACGGGGGTGAGCAGTTCTTC

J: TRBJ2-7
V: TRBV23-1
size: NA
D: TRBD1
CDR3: CASSQPRDRGLSYEQYF
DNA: TGCGCCAGCAGTCAACCAAGAGACAGGGGGCTATCCTACGAGCAGTACTTC

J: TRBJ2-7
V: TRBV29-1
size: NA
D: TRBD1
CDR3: CSVGTGDSRFYYEQYF
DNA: TGCAGCGTTGGGACAGGGGATTCCCGATTCTACTACGAGCAGTACTTC

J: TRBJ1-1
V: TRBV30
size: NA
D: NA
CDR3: CAWSVNYGREAFF
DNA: TGTGCCTGGAGTGTAAATTACGGGAGGGAAGCTTTCTTT

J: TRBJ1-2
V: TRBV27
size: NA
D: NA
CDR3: CASSRRQNPSINYGYTF
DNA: TGTGCCAGCAGTAGAAGACAGAACCCGTCGATTAACTATGGCTACACCTTC

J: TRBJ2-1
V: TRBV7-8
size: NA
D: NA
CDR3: CASSSVVGGMAEQFF
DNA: TGTGCCAGCAGTTCAGTAGTCGGGGGAATGGCTGAGCAGTTCTTC

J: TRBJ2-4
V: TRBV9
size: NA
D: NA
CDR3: CASSVEAGERIQYF
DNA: TGTGCCAGCAGCGTAGAGGCAGGGGAGCGCATTCAGTACTTC

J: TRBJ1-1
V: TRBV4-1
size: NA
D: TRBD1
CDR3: CASSSGTGGFTEAFF
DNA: TGCGCCAGCAGCTCCGGGACAGGGGGCTTCACTGAAGCTTTCTTT

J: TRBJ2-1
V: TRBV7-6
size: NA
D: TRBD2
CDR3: CASSLLGGLAGDNEQFF
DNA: TGTGCCAGCAGCCTATTGGGCGGACTAGCGGGAGACAATGAGCAGTTCTTC

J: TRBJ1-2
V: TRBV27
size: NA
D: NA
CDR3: CASSFRTHSNYGYTF
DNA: TGTGCCAGCAGTTTTCGGACACACTCTAACTATGGCTACACCTTC

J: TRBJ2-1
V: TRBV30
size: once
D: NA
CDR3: CVGGGSSYNEQFF
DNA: TGTGTAGGGGGGGGCAGCTCCTACAATGAGCAGTTCTTC

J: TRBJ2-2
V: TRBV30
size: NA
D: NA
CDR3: CAWRSSGSNTGELFF
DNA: TGTGCCTGGAGATCCAGCGGGTCGAACACCGGGGAGCTGTTTTTT

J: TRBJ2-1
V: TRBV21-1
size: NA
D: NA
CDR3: CASSKGEREGNNEQFF
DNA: TGTGCCAGCAGCAAAGGTGAGCGGGAGGGGAACAATGAGCAGTTCTTC

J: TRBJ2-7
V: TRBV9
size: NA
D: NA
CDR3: CASSLKPTETYEQYF
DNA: TGTGCCAGCAGCCTAAAACCGACAGAAACCTACGAGCAGTACTTC

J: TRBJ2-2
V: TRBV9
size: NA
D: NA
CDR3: CASSGGLGNTGELFF
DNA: TGTGCCAGCAGCGGCGGTTTAGGAAACACCGGGGAGCTGTTTTTT

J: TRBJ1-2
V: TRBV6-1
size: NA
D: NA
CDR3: CASSEAYGNVGGNYGYTF
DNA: TGTGCCAGCAGTGAAGCATACGGGAATGTAGGAGGTAACTATGGCTACACCTTC

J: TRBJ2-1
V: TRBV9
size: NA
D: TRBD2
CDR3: CASSVVSSGRDNEQFF
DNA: TGTGCCAGCAGCGTAGTTTCGAGCGGGAGGGACAATGAGCAGTTCTTC

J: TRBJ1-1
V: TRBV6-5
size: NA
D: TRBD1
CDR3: CASGYTGGTEAFF
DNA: TGTGCCAGCGGTTATACAGGGGGCACTGAAGCTTTCTTT

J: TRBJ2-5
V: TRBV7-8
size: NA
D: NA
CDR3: CASSLVAPNVQETQYF
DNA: TGTGCCAGCAGCTTAGTCGCCCCTAACGTCCAAGAGACCCAGTACTTC

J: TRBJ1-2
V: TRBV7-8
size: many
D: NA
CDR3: CASSLFTGKSDYGYTF
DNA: TGTGCCAGCAGCTTGTTTACAGGAAAGTCTGACTATGGCTACACCTTC

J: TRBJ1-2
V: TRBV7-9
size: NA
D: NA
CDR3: CASSPTGTDGYTF
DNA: TGTGCCAGCAGCCCCACAGGGACCGATGGCTACACCTTC

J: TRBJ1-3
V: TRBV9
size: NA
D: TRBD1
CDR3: CASSGGQGGYSGTIYF
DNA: TGTGCCAGCAGCGGGGGACAGGGAGGGTATTCCGGCACCATATATTTT